A single sample is the source of the 9 T cell receptor beta chains below, sequenced in a study of shared clonotypes between healthy human individuals. TCRdb's table, derived via immunoSEQ multiplex PCR, lists solely in-frame clones and lacks some. The repertoire consists of nearly 1,000,000 clones, with about three quarters occurring once and the leading ten covering about 1.5%. The sequencing input was memory CD4+ T cells sorted from blood. As for subset: CD45RA-negative fraction. These receptors came from a man between 18 and 29 years old in good health.

This clone was seen a handful of times. The V gene is TRBV4-2, the J gene TRBJ1-1, with no clear D. This CDR3 region has 13 residues. The germline V and J ends were trimmed by 4 bases and 1 base, with 7 bases remaining between them. The germline CDR1 and CDR2 sequences are LGHNA and YNFKEQ. CDR3 sequence: CASSPSENTEAFF. For the CDR3, the DNA is TGTGCCAGCAGCCCTAGTGAGAACACTGAAGCTTTCTTT.

This clone was detected only once. Being one base from a much bigger clone, this may be a read error. Other nucleotide sequences from this sample produce the same CDR3. The rearrangement uses TRBV18 and TRBJ2-7; tentative D call: TRBD1 (6 bases). The CDR3 totals 15 residues. CDR1 KGHSH and CDR2 LQKENI come from the germline V gene. CDR3 sequence: CASSPQNREKGEQYF. The CDR3 DNA is TGTGCTAGCTCACCACAAAACAGGGAAAAGGGTGAGCAGTACTTC.

In this sample, this clone turned up many times. The chain joins TRBV5-4 to TRBJ2-3; D is possibly TRBD2 (5 bases). From germline, CDR1 is SGHNT and CDR2 YYREEE (reference sequence). The CDR3 consists of 15 residues. With 0 bases removed from V and 4 bases from J, the gap between germline ends came to 12 bases. The CDR3 DNA is TGTGCCAGCAGCTTGGGAACTAGTATTTCAGATACGCAGTATTTT. Its protein product is CASSLGTSISDTQYF.

Turning to this clone: Its ends do not fully match the called genes, so a read error is possible. The CDR3 loop is CASSRTNYGYTF. Here the CDR3 DNA reads TGTGCCAGCAGTAGAACTAACTACGGCTACACCTTC. The chain employs TRBV27 and TRBJ1-2; D not resolved. From germline, CDR1 is MNHEY and CDR2 SMNVEV (reference sequence). The CDR3 loop spans 12 amino acids.

This clone occurred a few times. The chain uses TRBV5-6 and TRBJ1-1; unclear D gene. The germline V gene encodes CDR1 SGHDT and CDR2 YYEEEE. The ends were cut back, 2 bases at V and 5 bases at J, with 16 bases in the middle. The CDR3 runs 15 residues. Here the CDR3 reads CASSFFDRDETEAFF. The CDR3 DNA follows: TGTGCCAGCAGCTTCTTCGACCGGGATGAGACTGAAGCTTTCTTT.

This clone is a singleton in its sample. This chain joins TRBV5-4 and TRBJ1-6, with TRBD1 as a possible D gene (5 bases). CDR3 length: 14 amino acids. Germline V CDR1 and CDR2: SGHNT, YYREEE (reference sequence). V was clipped by 4 bases and J by 11 bases, with 16 bases between them. The CDR3 spells CASSPIGEHPPLHF. CDR3 nucleotides: TGTGCCAGCAGCCCGATAGGGGAGCACCCACCCCTCCACTTT.

This clone was observed a handful of times. The chain joins TRBV28 to TRBJ1-1, with TRBD1 identical over 7 bases. V was clipped by 11 bases and J by 1 base; unmatched bases: 7. The germline V gene has CDR1 MDHEN and CDR2 SYDVKM. The CDR3 contains 13 residues. CDR3 coding DNA: TGTGCCGGCACAGGGGCCAAGAACACTGAAGCTTTCTTT. It translates to CAGTGAKNTEAFF.

This chain connects TRBV14 to TRBJ1-4; tentative D call: TRBD1 (5 bases). The V and J ends lost 1 base and 7 bases respectively, with 10 bases between them. CDR3 size: 14 residues. Germline V gene sequence: CDR1 SGHDN, CDR2 FVKESK. The CDR3 loop is CASSQAGQSEKLFF. The DNA for the CDR3 is TGTGCCAGCAGCCAAGCAGGGCAGAGTGAAAAACTGTTTTTT.

Points on this clone: One end of the junction does not line up with germline, which may come from a read error. The CDR3 is CASSYGLAGGDVNF. In nucleotides, the CDR3 is TGTGCCAGCAGCTACGGACTAGCGGGGGGGGACGTAAACTTC. The chain joins TRBV7-2 to TRBJ2-5; 15 bases agree with TRBD2. Germline V CDR1 and CDR2: SGHTA, FQGNSA. The CDR3 consists of 14 residues.